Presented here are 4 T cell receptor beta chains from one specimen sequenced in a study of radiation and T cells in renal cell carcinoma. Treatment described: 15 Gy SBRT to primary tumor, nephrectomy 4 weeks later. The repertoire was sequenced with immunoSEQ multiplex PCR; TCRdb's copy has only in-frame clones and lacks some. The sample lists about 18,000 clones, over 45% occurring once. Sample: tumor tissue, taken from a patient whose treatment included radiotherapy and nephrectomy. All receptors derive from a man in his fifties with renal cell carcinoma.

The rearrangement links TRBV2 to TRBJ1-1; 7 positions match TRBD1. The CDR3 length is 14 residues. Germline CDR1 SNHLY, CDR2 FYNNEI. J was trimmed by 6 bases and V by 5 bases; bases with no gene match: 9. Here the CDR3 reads CASSPRTGHSEAFF. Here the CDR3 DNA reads TGTGCCAGCAGTCCTCGGACAGGTCATTCTGAAGCTTTCTTT.

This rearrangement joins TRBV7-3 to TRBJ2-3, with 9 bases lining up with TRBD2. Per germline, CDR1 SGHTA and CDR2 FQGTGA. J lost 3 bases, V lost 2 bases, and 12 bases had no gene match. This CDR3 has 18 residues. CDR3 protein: CASSLAPRRGGLTDTQYF. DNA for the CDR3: TGTGCCAGCAGCTTAGCCCCACGGCGGGGGGGCTTGACAGATACGCAGTATTTT.

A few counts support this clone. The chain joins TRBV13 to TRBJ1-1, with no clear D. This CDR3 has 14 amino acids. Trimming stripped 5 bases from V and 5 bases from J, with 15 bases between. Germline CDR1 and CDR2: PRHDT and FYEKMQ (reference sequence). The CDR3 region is CASSPQRWDTEAFF. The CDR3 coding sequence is TGTGCCAGCAGCCCTCAACGATGGGATACTGAAGCTTTCTTT.

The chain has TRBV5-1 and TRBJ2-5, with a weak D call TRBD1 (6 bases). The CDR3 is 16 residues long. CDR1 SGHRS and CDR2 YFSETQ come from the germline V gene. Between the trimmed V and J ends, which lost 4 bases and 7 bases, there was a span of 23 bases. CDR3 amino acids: CASSLGADYRSGTQYF. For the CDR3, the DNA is TGCGCCAGCAGCCTGGGGGCAGACTATCGATCGGGGACCCAGTACTTC.